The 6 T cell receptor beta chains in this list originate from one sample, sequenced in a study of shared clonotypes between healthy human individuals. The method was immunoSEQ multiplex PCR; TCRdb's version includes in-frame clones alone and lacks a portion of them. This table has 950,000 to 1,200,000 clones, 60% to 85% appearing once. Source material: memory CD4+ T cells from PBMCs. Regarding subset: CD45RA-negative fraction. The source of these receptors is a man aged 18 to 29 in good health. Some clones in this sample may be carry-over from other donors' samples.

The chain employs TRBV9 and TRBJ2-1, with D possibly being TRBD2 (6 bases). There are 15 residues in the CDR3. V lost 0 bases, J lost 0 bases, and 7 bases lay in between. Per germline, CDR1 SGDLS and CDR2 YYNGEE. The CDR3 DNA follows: TGTGCCAGCAGCGTAGACGGGGGCTCCTACAATGAGCAGTTCTTC. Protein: CASSVDGGSYNEQFF.

The CDR3 DNA reads as TGTGCCAGCAGCTTAGACAGGGGCTACAATGAGCAGTTCTTC. This gives the protein CASSLDRGYNEQFF. The chain recombines TRBV7-2 with TRBJ2-1; TRBD1 matches 7 bases. The CDR3 covers 14 residues. Germline lookup yields CDR1 SGHTA and CDR2 FQGNSA. With 1 base clipped from V and 3 bases from J, the junction kept 0 bases outside the gene matches.

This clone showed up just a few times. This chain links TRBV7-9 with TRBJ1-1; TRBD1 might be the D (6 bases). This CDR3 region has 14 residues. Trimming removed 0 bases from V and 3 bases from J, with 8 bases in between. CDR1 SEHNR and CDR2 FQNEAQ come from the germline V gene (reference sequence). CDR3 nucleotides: TGTGCCAGCAGCTTAGCAGGGGGGCACACTGAAGCTTTCTTT. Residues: CASSLAGGHTEAFF.

The DNA for the CDR3 is TGTGCCAGCAGCTTCGACGGGAACACTGAAGCTTTCTTT. Translation gives CASSFDGNTEAFF. This chain joins TRBV7-2 and TRBJ1-1; D not certain. The CDR3 sequence is 13 residues long. CDR1 and CDR2 from the germline V gene are SGHTA and FQGNSA. V lost 3 bases to trimming and J lost 1 base, with 6 bases between them.

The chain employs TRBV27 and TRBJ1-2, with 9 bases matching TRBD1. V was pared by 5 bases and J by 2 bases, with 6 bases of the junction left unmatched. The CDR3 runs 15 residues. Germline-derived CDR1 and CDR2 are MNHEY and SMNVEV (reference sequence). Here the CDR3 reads CASSPSGTGNYGYTF. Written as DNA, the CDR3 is TGTGCCAGCAGTCCTTCTGGGACAGGGAACTATGGCTACACCTTC.

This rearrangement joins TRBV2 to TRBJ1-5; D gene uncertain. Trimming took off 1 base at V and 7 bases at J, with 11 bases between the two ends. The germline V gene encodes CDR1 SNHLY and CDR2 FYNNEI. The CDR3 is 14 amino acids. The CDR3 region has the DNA TGTGCCAGCAGTGAAGGGCAGCGTTCGCAGCCCCAGCATTTT. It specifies CASSEGQRSQPQHF. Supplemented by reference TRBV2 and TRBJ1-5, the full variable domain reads EPEVTQTPSHQVTQMGQEVILRCVPISNHLYFYWYRQILGQKVEFLVSFYNNEISEKSEIFDDQFSVERPDGSNFTLKIRSTKLEDSAMYFCASSEGQRSQPQHFGDGTRLSIL.